The TCR beta chain described here comes from a study of T cell repertoires in cytomegalovirus infection. Study details: From public TCR beta signatures came an indication of both CMV infection and matching HLA type.

This clonotype has more than one count but fewer than ten. The antigen remains unidentified. TCRdb passed the reads through MiXCR, listing each CDR3 protein once. The table includes around 900,000 distinct CDR3 sequences, approximately 33% detected once. The source is a human donor in good health (CMV status not recorded). Some clones in this sample may be carry-over from other donors' samples. The material was cultured CD8+ T cells from PBMCs, obtained from culture after CMV antigen stimulation.

The CDR3 loop is CASTLAGGNNEQFF. CDR3 DNA: TGTGCCAGTACCCTGGCAGGGGGAAACAATGAGCAGTTCTTC. The chain has TRBV19 and TRBJ2-1; TRBD1 matches 7 bases. With V trimmed by 7 bases and J by 5 bases, 8 bases remained unmatched. This CDR3 region has 14 residues. Germline V gene data show CDR1 as LNHDA and CDR2 as SQIVND (reference sequence).